This T cell receptor beta chain was recovered during a study of control samples from healthy donors and cancer patients. TCRdb's copy holds only in-frame clones and misses some; the assay was immunoSEQ multiplex PCR. The sample lists about 190,000 clones, around 90% occurring once. This clone was detected only once. This TCR derives from a man younger than 40 in good health. Sequences were obtained from blood.

The CDR3 loop is CASSSHGQGTDTQYF. Here the CDR3 DNA reads TGTGCCAGCAGCTCCCATGGACAGGGGACAGATACGCAGTATTTT. V is TRBV7-8 and J is TRBJ2-3, with 9 bases that match TRBD1. The length of the CDR3 is 15 residues. V lost 4 bases, J lost 3 bases, and 5 bases stayed unmatched. Per germline, CDR1 SGHVS and CDR2 FQNEAQ.